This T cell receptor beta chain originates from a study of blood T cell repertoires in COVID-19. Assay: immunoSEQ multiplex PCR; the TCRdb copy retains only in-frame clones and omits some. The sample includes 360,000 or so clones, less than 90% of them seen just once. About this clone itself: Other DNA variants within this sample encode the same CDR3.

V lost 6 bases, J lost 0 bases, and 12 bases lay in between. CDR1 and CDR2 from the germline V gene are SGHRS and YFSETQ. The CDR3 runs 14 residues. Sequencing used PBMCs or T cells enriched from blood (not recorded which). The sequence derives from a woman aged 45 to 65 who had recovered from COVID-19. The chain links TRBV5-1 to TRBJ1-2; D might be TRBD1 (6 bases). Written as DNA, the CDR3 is TGCGCCAGCACCCCGGGGGGCACTAACTATGGCTACACCTTC. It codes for CASTPGGTNYGYTF.